This T cell receptor (beta chain) was retrieved from a study of cytomegalovirus exposure and HLA in healthy donors. Findings and caveats of the study: Earlier findings revealed that most TCR beta V segments proved productive either about 87% or about 30% of the time.

The table lists this clone with a few counts. The antigen is not known. There are 17 residues in the CDR3. V lost 1 base and J 4 bases, leaving 19 bases between the germline ends. Per the germline V gene, CDR1 is LGHNA and CDR2 is YSLEER. Donors were ostensibly healthy at sampling, although undocumented immune exposures were probable. Primers included in the PCR were 60 Vbeta and 13 Jbeta primers. Profiled with immunoSEQ multiplex PCR; TCRdb holds only in-frame clones, not every one. The sample records approximately 150,000 clones, roughly 80% being singletons. Sequenced sample: PBMCs. The chain combines TRBV4-3 with TRBJ1-2; weak D call: TRBD1 (6 bases). This receptor was identified in a woman aged 25 to 39 in good health and CMV-seropositive. The DNA for the CDR3 is TGCGCCAGCAGCCAAGGAGTAGTGGGGGCGGTTTTCTATGGCTACACCTTC. Residues: CASSQGVVGAVFYGYTF.